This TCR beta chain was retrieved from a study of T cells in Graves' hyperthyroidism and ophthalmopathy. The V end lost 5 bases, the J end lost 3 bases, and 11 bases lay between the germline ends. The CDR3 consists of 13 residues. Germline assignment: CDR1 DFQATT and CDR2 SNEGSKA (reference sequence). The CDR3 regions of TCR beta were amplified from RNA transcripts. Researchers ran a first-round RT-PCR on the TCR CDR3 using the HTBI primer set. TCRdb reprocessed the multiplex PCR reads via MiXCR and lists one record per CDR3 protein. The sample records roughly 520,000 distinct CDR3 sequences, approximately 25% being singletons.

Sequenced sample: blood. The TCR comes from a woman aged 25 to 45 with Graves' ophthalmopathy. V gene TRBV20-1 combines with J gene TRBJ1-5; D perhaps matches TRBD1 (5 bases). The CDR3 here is CSAQGQPNQPQHF. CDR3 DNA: TGCAGTGCTCAAGGACAACCCAATCAGCCCCAGCATTTT.